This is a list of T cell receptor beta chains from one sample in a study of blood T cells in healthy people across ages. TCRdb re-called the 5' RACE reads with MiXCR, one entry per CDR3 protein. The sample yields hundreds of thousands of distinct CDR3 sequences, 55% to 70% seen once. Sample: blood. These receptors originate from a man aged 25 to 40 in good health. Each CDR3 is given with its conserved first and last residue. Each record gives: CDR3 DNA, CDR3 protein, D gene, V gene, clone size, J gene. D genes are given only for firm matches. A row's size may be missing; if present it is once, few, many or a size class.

cdr3_nt: TGTGCCAGCAGCTCGACAGCTACAGGGGCCCTAGCCTACAATGAGCAGTTCTTC
cdr3_aa: CASSSTATGALAYNEQFF
d_call: TRBD1
v_call: TRBV7-2
clone_size: NA
j_call: TRBJ2-1

cdr3_nt: TGTGCCAGCAGTGAAGATGGGACGGATAATGAGCAGTTCTTC
cdr3_aa: CASSEDGTDNEQFF
d_call: NA
v_call: TRBV6-1
clone_size: NA
j_call: TRBJ2-1

cdr3_nt: TGTGCAGCGTCCCGGGACAGGGGAGAGACCCAGTACTTC
cdr3_aa: CAASRDRGETQYF
d_call: TRBD1
v_call: TRBV30
clone_size: few
j_call: TRBJ2-5

cdr3_nt: TGTGCCAGCAGCCCCCGGAGACTAGCGGGAGGAAGATGCCAAGAGACCCAGTACTTC
cdr3_aa: CASSPRRLAGGRCQETQYF
d_call: TRBD2
v_call: TRBV6-1
clone_size: NA
j_call: TRBJ2-5

cdr3_nt: TGTGCCACCAGCAGAGACCCTAGATCCACAGATACGCAGTATTTT
cdr3_aa: CATSRDPRSTDTQYF
d_call: NA
v_call: TRBV15
clone_size: NA
j_call: TRBJ2-3

cdr3_nt: TGCGCCAGCAGCCAGCCCTCCAGGGGGAACAACTATGGCTACACCTTC
cdr3_aa: CASSQPSRGNNYGYTF
d_call: TRBD1
v_call: TRBV4-1
clone_size: NA
j_call: TRBJ1-2

cdr3_nt: TGTGCCAGCCACCCAGGGATTGGCTATGGCTACACCTTC
cdr3_aa: CASHPGIGYGYTF
d_call: NA
v_call: TRBV7-2
clone_size: NA
j_call: TRBJ1-2

cdr3_nt: TGCAGCGTCGTGGCGGGACAGGACTATGGCTACACCTTC
cdr3_aa: CSVVAGQDYGYTF
d_call: TRBD1
v_call: TRBV29-1
clone_size: NA
j_call: TRBJ1-2

cdr3_nt: TGTGCCAGCAGCCCGGGACAGCTCTATGGCTACACCTTC
cdr3_aa: CASSPGQLYGYTF
d_call: TRBD1
v_call: TRBV7-9
clone_size: many
j_call: TRBJ1-2

cdr3_nt: TGTGCCACCGGTAATGAACGATTGACAGGGGGGAGACCGGGCTACACCTTC
cdr3_aa: CATGNERLTGGRPGYTF
d_call: TRBD1
v_call: TRBV15
clone_size: NA
j_call: TRBJ1-2

cdr3_nt: TGTGCCAGCAGCCAAGAAGGTCACCGAGGGGGCGAGCAGTACTTC
cdr3_aa: CASSQEGHRGGEQYF
d_call: NA
v_call: TRBV4-2
clone_size: NA
j_call: TRBJ2-7

cdr3_nt: TGTGCCAGTAGTCCTACGGGTCAGCGAGCAGATACGCAGTATTTT
cdr3_aa: CASSPTGQRADTQYF
d_call: NA
v_call: TRBV19
clone_size: NA
j_call: TRBJ2-3

cdr3_nt: TGTGCCAGCAGTCCCACTAGCGGGATCTACAATGAGCAGTTCTTC
cdr3_aa: CASSPTSGIYNEQFF
d_call: TRBD2
v_call: TRBV3-1
clone_size: NA
j_call: TRBJ2-1

cdr3_nt: TGCAGTGCCCGGGACAGCACTAGCACAGATACGCAGTATTTT
cdr3_aa: CSARDSTSTDTQYF
d_call: TRBD1
v_call: TRBV20-1
clone_size: NA
j_call: TRBJ2-3

cdr3_nt: TGTGCCAGCAGTTTCTACGGGGGCCAAGCGTACGAGCAGTACTTC
cdr3_aa: CASSFYGGQAYEQYF
d_call: NA
v_call: TRBV27
clone_size: NA
j_call: TRBJ2-7

cdr3_nt: TGTGCCAGCAGCCTCCACAGGGGGGCCGAGCAGTACTTC
cdr3_aa: CASSLHRGAEQYF
d_call: TRBD1
v_call: TRBV6-5
clone_size: NA
j_call: TRBJ2-7

cdr3_nt: TGCGCCAGCAGTCGGGACAGGGGAGACAATGAGCAGTTCTTC
cdr3_aa: CASSRDRGDNEQFF
d_call: TRBD1
v_call: TRBV4-3
clone_size: NA
j_call: TRBJ2-1

cdr3_nt: TGTGCCAGCAGTCCCCATACTAGCGGCCACAATGAGCAGTTCTTC
cdr3_aa: CASSPHTSGHNEQFF
d_call: TRBD2
v_call: TRBV27
clone_size: NA
j_call: TRBJ2-1

cdr3_nt: TGTGCCAGCAGTTTAGGGGACAGGGGTCGTAGCAATCAGCCCCAGCATTTT
cdr3_aa: CASSLGDRGRSNQPQHF
d_call: TRBD1
v_call: TRBV12-3/TRBV12-4
clone_size: few
j_call: TRBJ1-5

cdr3_nt: TGTGCCAGCAGTTACACCGGGACAGGGGGCGTCTTCTATGGCTACACCTTC
cdr3_aa: CASSYTGTGGVFYGYTF
d_call: TRBD1
v_call: TRBV6-5
clone_size: few
j_call: TRBJ1-2

cdr3_nt: TGTGCCACCAGCATGAGAGTCACCCACACAGATACGCAGTATTTT
cdr3_aa: CATSMRVTHTDTQYF
d_call: NA
v_call: TRBV15
clone_size: NA
j_call: TRBJ2-3

cdr3_nt: TGTGCCAGCAGCCTATTCACAGGTCCTAAGGAAAAACTGTTTTTT
cdr3_aa: CASSLFTGPKEKLFF
d_call: NA
v_call: TRBV7-2
clone_size: NA
j_call: TRBJ1-4

cdr3_nt: TGTGCCAGCAGTCCAACAGGGGTCACTGAAGCTTTCTTT
cdr3_aa: CASSPTGVTEAFF
d_call: TRBD1
v_call: TRBV3-1
clone_size: NA
j_call: TRBJ1-1

cdr3_nt: TGTGCCAGCAGCTTAAAAGGTTCGCGGGAGAATGAGCAGTTCTTC
cdr3_aa: CASSLKGSRENEQFF
d_call: TRBD2
v_call: TRBV7-9
clone_size: once
j_call: TRBJ2-1

cdr3_nt: TGTGCCAGCAGCTTTACGGACACGGCGATCCCAGATACGCAGTATTTT
cdr3_aa: CASSFTDTAIPDTQYF
d_call: NA
v_call: TRBV7-2
clone_size: NA
j_call: TRBJ2-3

cdr3_nt: TGTGCCAGCAGCTTGATTGAATCCTACGAGCAGTACTTC
cdr3_aa: CASSLIESYEQYF
d_call: NA
v_call: TRBV5-6
clone_size: NA
j_call: TRBJ2-7

cdr3_nt: TGCAGTGCTCTCCGGTGGTGGCAGTGTCCTAACTATGGCTACACCTTC
cdr3_aa: CSALRWWQCPNYGYTF
d_call: NA
v_call: TRBV20-1
clone_size: few
j_call: TRBJ1-2

cdr3_nt: TGTGCCAGCATCAGCAACCGCGCTAACTATGGCTACACCTTC
cdr3_aa: CASISNRANYGYTF
d_call: NA
v_call: TRBV2
clone_size: NA
j_call: TRBJ1-2

cdr3_nt: TGTGCCATCAGTGAGTCGTCAGAGACCCAGTACTTC
cdr3_aa: CAISESSETQYF
d_call: NA
v_call: TRBV10-3
clone_size: few
j_call: TRBJ2-5

cdr3_nt: TGTGCCAGCAGTTACTCGGCGGGGGGCCTCCCGGAGCAGTTCTTC
cdr3_aa: CASSYSAGGLPEQFF
d_call: TRBD2
v_call: TRBV6-5
clone_size: NA
j_call: TRBJ2-1

cdr3_nt: TGCAGTGCACAACCGTACAGGGGAAACAATCAGCCCCAGCATTTT
cdr3_aa: CSAQPYRGNNQPQHF
d_call: TRBD1
v_call: TRBV20-1
clone_size: NA
j_call: TRBJ1-5

cdr3_nt: TGTGCCTGGAGAACGGGGCGTGTCGGCTACACCTTC
cdr3_aa: CAWRTGRVGYTF
d_call: NA
v_call: TRBV30
clone_size: NA
j_call: TRBJ1-2

cdr3_nt: TGTGCCAGCAGCCCAAAGGGCGTGGCCCAGTACTTC
cdr3_aa: CASSPKGVAQYF
d_call: NA
v_call: TRBV7-2
clone_size: NA
j_call: TRBJ2-5

cdr3_nt: TGTGCCAGCAGTTTATGGGCCCCCCAAAATTCACCCCTCCACTTT
cdr3_aa: CASSLWAPQNSPLHF
d_call: NA
v_call: TRBV12-3/TRBV12-4
clone_size: NA
j_call: TRBJ1-6

cdr3_nt: TGTGCCAGCAGCTTGATGGAAGAGACCCAGTACTTC
cdr3_aa: CASSLMEETQYF
d_call: NA
v_call: TRBV7-9
clone_size: many
j_call: TRBJ2-5

cdr3_nt: TGTGCCAGCAGGCCGCCGGTCGGGGAGACCCAGTTCTTC
cdr3_aa: CASRPPVGETQFF
d_call: NA
v_call: TRBV5-6
clone_size: NA
j_call: TRBJ2-1

cdr3_nt: TGTGCCACCTTACCCCTAGGGGCTGGGGCCAACGTCCTGACTTTC
cdr3_aa: CATLPLGAGANVLTF
d_call: NA
v_call: TRBV15
clone_size: NA
j_call: TRBJ2-6

cdr3_nt: TGCAGTGCTACGAGCGCGACTAGCGAAGCAATCAATGAGCAGTTCTTC
cdr3_aa: CSATSATSEAINEQFF
d_call: TRBD2
v_call: TRBV20-1
clone_size: NA
j_call: TRBJ2-1

cdr3_nt: TGTGCCGGCAGCGGTCGCGGGGGCCCAAACAATGAGCAGTTCTTC
cdr3_aa: CAGSGRGGPNNEQFF
d_call: NA
v_call: TRBV7-9
clone_size: once
j_call: TRBJ2-1

cdr3_nt: TGTGCCAGCAGTTTATGGGCCAAAGAGACCCAGTACTTC
cdr3_aa: CASSLWAKETQYF
d_call: NA
v_call: TRBV27
clone_size: NA
j_call: TRBJ2-5

cdr3_nt: TGTGCCAGCAGTGAATCGAGAGCGCTCCCCTCCTACGAGCAGTACTTC
cdr3_aa: CASSESRALPSYEQYF
d_call: NA
v_call: TRBV25-1
clone_size: NA
j_call: TRBJ2-7

cdr3_nt: TGCGCCAGCAGCCCTGCGGACAGGGGAGGCACAGGTACGCAGTATTTT
cdr3_aa: CASSPADRGGTGTQYF
d_call: TRBD1
v_call: TRBV5-1
clone_size: NA
j_call: TRBJ2-3

cdr3_nt: TGCAGTGCGGGAGGCACTAGCAATCAGCCCCAGCATTTT
cdr3_aa: CSAGGTSNQPQHF
d_call: NA
v_call: TRBV20-1
clone_size: NA
j_call: TRBJ1-5

cdr3_nt: TGTGCCAGCAGTTACTGGGCAGACGAGCAGTACTTC
cdr3_aa: CASSYWADEQYF
d_call: NA
v_call: TRBV6-2/TRBV6-3
clone_size: NA
j_call: TRBJ2-7

cdr3_nt: TGCAGCGTTGAACCCGACAGGGCAGATACGCAGTATTTT
cdr3_aa: CSVEPDRADTQYF
d_call: TRBD1
v_call: TRBV29-1
clone_size: NA
j_call: TRBJ2-3

cdr3_nt: TGCAGTGCTAGAGTCCCCCTGTTAGGGGTCCCTCAAGAGACCCAGTACTTC
cdr3_aa: CSARVPLLGVPQETQYF
d_call: NA
v_call: TRBV20-1
clone_size: NA
j_call: TRBJ2-5

cdr3_nt: TGTGCCAGCAGCCAGACTAGCGGGAGCGCTCGGGAGCAGTACTTC
cdr3_aa: CASSQTSGSAREQYF
d_call: TRBD2
v_call: TRBV3-1
clone_size: NA
j_call: TRBJ2-5

cdr3_nt: TGCAGTGCTGCGGTAGCGGGAGTATCCTATGAGCAGTTCTTC
cdr3_aa: CSAAVAGVSYEQFF
d_call: TRBD2
v_call: TRBV20-1
clone_size: NA
j_call: TRBJ2-1

cdr3_nt: TGTGCCAGCAGTCGGATTTGGGTCGGGGAGCTGTTTTTT
cdr3_aa: CASSRIWVGELFF
d_call: NA
v_call: TRBV6-2/TRBV6-3
clone_size: NA
j_call: TRBJ2-2

cdr3_nt: TGTGCCAGCAGTGCGGGACTCGACAATGAGCAGTTCTTC
cdr3_aa: CASSAGLDNEQFF
d_call: NA
v_call: TRBV6-1
clone_size: NA
j_call: TRBJ2-1

cdr3_nt: TGTGCCAGCAGCGTCGTAGCGGGGTGGGTTAATGAGCAGTTCTTC
cdr3_aa: CASSVVAGWVNEQFF
d_call: TRBD2
v_call: TRBV11-2
clone_size: few
j_call: TRBJ2-1

cdr3_nt: TGTGCCAGCAGCTACCTGCAGCGGGAGAGGCAGTACTTC
cdr3_aa: CASSYLQRERQYF
d_call: TRBD2
v_call: TRBV7-2
clone_size: NA
j_call: TRBJ2-7

cdr3_nt: TGCGCCAGCGGCGACAGGGGTGACTACGAGCAGTACTTC
cdr3_aa: CASGDRGDYEQYF
d_call: TRBD1
v_call: TRBV5-1
clone_size: NA
j_call: TRBJ2-7

cdr3_nt: TGTGCCACCAGTGATGCTCGGTACACAGATACGCAGTATTTT
cdr3_aa: CATSDARYTDTQYF
d_call: NA
v_call: TRBV24-1
clone_size: NA
j_call: TRBJ2-3

cdr3_nt: TGTGCCATCAGTGGGGACAGGGGTGTCTACAATGAGCAGTTCTTC
cdr3_aa: CAISGDRGVYNEQFF
d_call: TRBD1
v_call: TRBV10-3
clone_size: once
j_call: TRBJ2-1

cdr3_nt: TGTGCCAGCTCACCCGGGACAACTTTTAGGAGCTCCTACGAGCAGTACTTC
cdr3_aa: CASSPGTTFRSSYEQYF
d_call: NA
v_call: TRBV18
clone_size: few
j_call: TRBJ2-7

cdr3_nt: TGTGCCAGCAGTTTCATTCCAGCGGGAGGTTCCTACGAGCAGTACTTC
cdr3_aa: CASSFIPAGGSYEQYF
d_call: TRBD2
v_call: TRBV12-3/TRBV12-4
clone_size: once
j_call: TRBJ2-7

cdr3_nt: TGTGCCAGCAGTTTATCGTCCCGAGCGTCGGGCTACACCTTC
cdr3_aa: CASSLSSRASGYTF
d_call: NA
v_call: TRBV27
clone_size: few
j_call: TRBJ1-2